This T cell receptor (beta chain) stems from a study of cytomegalovirus exposure and HLA in healthy donors. Researchers ran the PCR with 60 Vbeta and 13 Jbeta primers. Some clones are missing from TCRdb's copy, which holds only in-frame ones; the method was immunoSEQ multiplex PCR. The sample consists of around 200,000 clones, around 81% of them appearing once. CDR1 is MNHEY, CDR2 SVGAGI, per germline. The CDR3 covers 14 residues. Trimming stripped 6 bases from V and 5 bases from J, with 16 bases between. The rearrangement links TRBV6-5 to TRBJ1-1, with TRBD1 as a possible D gene (6 bases). Sequenced: PBMCs. The origin of this receptor is a woman in her fifties or sixties in good health and CMV-seropositive. DNA for the CDR3: TGTGCCAGCAGCAAAGGGGGGGAAGGAACTGAAGCTTTCTTT. This encodes CASSKGGEGTEAFF.